These T cell receptor beta chains were read from a single sample in a study of T cell responses to AZD1222 COVID-19 vaccine. Profiling relied on immunoSEQ multiplex PCR, and the TCRdb table lists in-frame clones only, not all of them. This sample has about 150,000 clones, with 85% to 90% found just once. This material consisted of peripheral blood, taken 28 days after the second AZD1222 dose. The receptors come from an adult who received the AZD1222 COVID-19 vaccine. Both conserved end residues are part of each CDR3. The order of the fields is J gene, V gene, D gene, clone size, CDR3 protein, CDR3 DNA. A D gene is named only where the DNA matches it firmly. The size entry is marked missing in some rows and otherwise reads once, few, many or a size class.

>TRBJ2-4|TRBV24-1|TRBD2|NA
CATSDPKRGNIQYF
TGTGCCACCAGTGACCCCAAGCGGGGTAACATTCAGTACTTC
>TRBJ1-2|TRBV2|TRBD1|NA
CASSDDWTGGYGYTF
TGTGCCAGCAGCGACGATTGGACAGGGGGCTATGGCTACACCTTC
>TRBJ1-2|TRBV6-4|TRBD1|NA
CASSDSTWEGQGRVNYGYTF
TGTGCCAGCAGTGACTCGACATGGGAGGGACAGGGGAGAGTTAACTATGGCTACACCTTC
>TRBJ2-2|TRBV6-2/TRBV6-3|TRBD2|NA
CASSYSSWEREGHTGELFF
TGTGCCAGCAGTTACTCGTCCTGGGAGCGGGAGGGCCACACCGGGGAGCTGTTTTTT
>TRBJ1-5|TRBV19|TRBD1|NA
CASSAHRGRGNQPQHF
TGTGCCAGTAGTGCCCACAGGGGAAGGGGCAATCAGCCCCAGCATTTT
>TRBJ2-3|TRBV7-6|TRBD1|NA
CASSRRQGGTDTQYF
TGTGCCAGCAGCCGTCGACAGGGAGGCACAGATACGCAGTATTTT
>TRBJ1-5|TRBV5-1|NA|NA
CASTHPSPNTTHLYSNQPQHF
TGCGCCAGCACCCATCCATCTCCTAATACCACGCACTTATATAGCAATCAGCCCCAGCATTTT
>TRBJ2-1|TRBV2|TRBD2|NA
CASSARLAGVGEQFF
TGTGCCAGCAGTGCCCGACTAGCGGGGGTGGGCGAGCAGTTCTTC
>TRBJ2-4|TRBV4-1|TRBD2|few
CASSQERGGGNIQYF
TGCGCCAGCAGCCAAGAGCGGGGGGGAGGAAACATTCAGTACTTC
>TRBJ2-1|TRBV9|TRBD2|NA
CASSVGGGRANEQFF
TGTGCCAGCAGCGTAGGGGGCGGGAGGGCCAATGAGCAGTTCTTC
>TRBJ1-1|TRBV30|NA|NA
CAWSPTDRLPEAFF
TGTGCCTGGAGTCCCACCGACAGGCTACCTGAAGCTTTCTTT
>TRBJ2-3|TRBV9|NA|NA
CASSVAPWASTDTQYF
TGTGCCAGCAGCGTAGCTCCGTGGGCCAGCACAGATACGCAGTATTTT
>TRBJ1-1|TRBV7-2|NA|few
CASRFQRGYTEAFF
TGTGCCAGCAGATTCCAGCGGGGTTACACTGAAGCTTTCTTT
>TRBJ1-5|TRBV19|NA|NA
CASSTGNSNQPQHF
TGTGCCAGTAGTACTGGGAATAGCAATCAGCCCCAGCATTTT
>TRBJ2-3|TRBV28|NA|few
CASSFRVGTGVGSDTQYF
TGTGCCAGCAGTTTTCGGGTCGGGACGGGAGTGGGGTCAGATACGCAGTATTTT
>TRBJ2-1|TRBV19|TRBD2|NA
CASGERENGIPYNEQFF
TGTGCCTCCGGGGAGCGGGAGAATGGGATTCCGTACAATGAGCAGTTCTTC
>TRBJ2-3|TRBV7-2|NA|NA
CASSLDGRDADTQYF
TGTGCCAGCAGCTTAGATGGGAGAGACGCAGATACGCAGTATTTT
>TRBJ1-1|TRBV29-1|NA|NA
CSVNVIEAFF
TGCAGCGTTAATGTAATTGAAGCTTTCTTT
>TRBJ2-3|TRBV19|NA|NA
CASSITTTDTQYF
TGTGCCAGTAGTATAACTACCACAGATACGCAGTATTTT
>TRBJ2-1|TRBV7-8|NA|NA
CAGGEGSYNEQFF
TGTGCCGGGGGTGAAGGCTCCTACAATGAGCAGTTCTTC
>TRBJ1-1|TRBV11-2|TRBD1|NA
CASSLDGPGGTEAFF
TGTGCCAGCAGCTTAGATGGTCCAGGGGGCACTGAAGCTTTCTTT
>TRBJ1-1|TRBV15|NA|NA
CATSRDFGGPEAFF
TGTGCCACCAGCAGAGATTTTGGAGGTCCTGAAGCTTTCTTT
>TRBJ1-1|TRBV30|TRBD1|NA
CARTGGNTEAFF
TGTGCCCGGACAGGGGGGAACACTGAAGCTTTCTTT
>TRBJ2-1|TRBV30|NA|NA
CAWNWAGNNEQFF
TGTGCCTGGAACTGGGCGGGAAACAATGAGCAGTTCTTC
>TRBJ1-2|TRBV5-6|NA|NA
CASSLSARMDYGYTF
TGTGCCAGCAGCTTATCGGCCCGGATGGACTATGGCTACACCTTC
>TRBJ1-6|TRBV9|NA|NA
CASSVGADGSPLHF
TGTGCCAGCAGCGTGGGGGCAGATGGTTCACCCCTCCACTTT
>TRBJ2-7|TRBV29-1|TRBD1|NA
CSVKGGRDYEQYF
TGCAGCGTCAAAGGGGGCAGGGACTACGAGCAGTACTTC
>TRBJ2-1|TRBV5-3|TRBD2|NA
CARSLAGAGVDEQFF
TGTGCCAGAAGCTTAGCGGGAGCTGGTGTGGATGAGCAGTTCTTC
>TRBJ1-5|TRBV30|NA|few
CAWSAGQFSNQPQHF
TGTGCCTGGAGTGCGGGACAATTTAGCAATCAGCCCCAGCATTTT
>TRBJ1-2|TRBV7-6|NA|NA
CASSPLLDPNYGYTF
TGTGCCAGCAGCCCCCTTTTGGACCCAAACTATGGCTACACCTTC
>TRBJ2-2|TRBV14|TRBD1|NA
CASSHHRGDTGELFF
TGTGCCAGCAGCCACCACAGGGGCGACACCGGGGAGCTGTTTTTT
>TRBJ1-6|TRBV5-1|NA|NA
CASSLGRSLNSPLHF
TGCGCCAGCAGCTTAGGCAGGAGCCTTAATTCACCCCTCCACTTT
>TRBJ2-2|TRBV7-2|TRBD2|NA
CASSSGLAGGPTGELFF
TGTGCCAGCAGCTCCGGACTAGCGGGAGGGCCGACCGGGGAGCTGTTTTTT
>TRBJ2-5|TRBV7-7|NA|NA
CASTRLPQETQYF
TGTGCTAGCACTCGACTACCGCAAGAGACCCAGTACTTC
>TRBJ2-7|TRBV7-9|NA|NA
CASSLDGGSEQYF
TGTGCCAGCAGCTTAGATGGGGGATCCGAGCAGTACTTC
>TRBJ2-3|TRBV29-1|NA|NA
CSVVKGDHTQYF
TGCAGCGTTGTAAAGGGCGATCATACGCAGTATTTT
>TRBJ2-7|TRBV11-2|TRBD2|NA
CASSLEASGRHEQYF
TGTGCCAGCAGCTTAGAGGCTAGCGGGAGGCACGAGCAGTACTTC
>TRBJ1-2|TRBV6-5|TRBD1|once
CASSTRGIRGYTF
TGTGCCAGCAGTACCAGGGGGATTCGGGGCTACACCTTC
>TRBJ1-2|TRBV19|NA|NA
CASRRGAPNYGYTF
TGTGCCAGTAGAAGAGGGGCTCCCAACTATGGCTACACCTTC
>TRBJ2-7|TRBV18|TRBD2|NA
CASSPGREGFYEQYF
TGTGCCAGCTCACCCGGGCGGGAGGGCTTCTACGAGCAGTACTTC
>TRBJ1-1|TRBV30|NA|NA
CAFSGHRERTEAFF
TGTGCCTTCTCGGGACACCGGGAACGCACTGAAGCTTTCTTT
>TRBJ1-3|TRBV9|NA|once
CASSVGGGSSGNTIYF
TGTGCCAGCAGCGTAGGTGGGGGGAGCTCTGGAAACACCATATATTTT
>TRBJ2-3|TRBV6-5|TRBD1|NA
CASSLQGAGDTQYF
TGTGCCAGCAGCTTACAGGGGGCGGGGGATACGCAGTATTTT
>TRBJ1-1|TRBV9|NA|NA
CASSPVGNTEAFF
TGTGCCAGCAGCCCTGTGGGGAACACTGAAGCTTTCTTT
>TRBJ2-1|TRBV28|NA|NA
CASSRDLAYNEQFF
TGTGCCAGCAGCCGGGACTTAGCCTACAATGAGCAGTTCTTC
>TRBJ2-3|TRBV7-9|TRBD1|NA
CASSQGQGLGSDTQYF
TGTGCCAGCAGCCAGGGACAGGGGCTAGGCTCAGATACGCAGTATTTT
>TRBJ2-1|TRBV5-1|TRBD2|NA
CASSLVKKAGGPRDNEQFF
TGCGCCAGCAGCTTGGTTAAGAAGGCGGGAGGGCCTCGAGACAATGAGCAGTTCTTC
>TRBJ2-1|TRBV19|NA|once
CASSIVAGEYEQFF
TGTGCCAGTAGTATAGTGGCAGGGGAGTATGAGCAGTTCTTC